The rows below give T cell receptor beta chains drawn from one sample of a study of blood T cell repertoires in COVID-19. Sequencing was performed with immunoSEQ multiplex PCR; in TCRdb, only in-frame clones are kept and a portion is missing. The table shows tens of thousands of clones, with 70% to 90% occurring only once. The sample taken for sequencing was peripheral blood. The receptors originated from a woman in her fifties or sixties with acute or convalescent COVID-19. The CDR3 runs from the conserved cysteine through the conserved F or W. A D gene is named only where the DNA matches it firmly. Size is stated for part of the rows, as once, few or many counts, or as a class when the clone is expanded.

cdr3_aa: CASSQDSSLTGWYQETQYF; cdr3_nt: TGTGCCAGCAGCCAAGATAGTTCTCTTACAGGGTGGTACCAAGAGACCCAGTACTTC; clone_size: NA; j_call: TRBJ2-5; v_call: TRBV3-1/TRBV3-2; d_call: NA
cdr3_aa: CASHRTGGLQGYTF; cdr3_nt: TGTGCCAGCCACAGGACAGGGGGCCTTCAAGGCTACACCTTC; clone_size: few; j_call: TRBJ1-2; v_call: TRBV6-5; d_call: TRBD1
cdr3_aa: CASSLSGQYTGELFF; cdr3_nt: TGTGCCAGCAGCTTAAGTGGGCAGTACACCGGGGAGCTGTTTTTT; clone_size: NA; j_call: TRBJ2-2; v_call: TRBV28; d_call: NA
cdr3_aa: CASSPPTGSNTEAFF; cdr3_nt: TGTGCCAGCAGCCCACCGACAGGGTCGAACACTGAAGCTTTCTTT; clone_size: NA; j_call: TRBJ1-1; v_call: TRBV5-4; d_call: TRBD1
cdr3_aa: CASSPWAEGLGYTF; cdr3_nt: TGTGCCAGCAGCCCCTGGGCGGAGGGGTTAGGCTACACCTTC; clone_size: NA; j_call: TRBJ1-2; v_call: TRBV7-8; d_call: NA
cdr3_aa: CASSLRRGLLRDYGYTF; cdr3_nt: TGTGCCAGCAGCCTGAGACGGGGACTCCTAAGGGACTATGGCTACACCTTC; clone_size: few; j_call: TRBJ1-2; v_call: TRBV5-6; d_call: NA
cdr3_aa: CASSRGQGNTEAFF; cdr3_nt: TGTGCCAGCTCGCGGGGACAGGGGAACACTGAAGCTTTCTTT; clone_size: once; j_call: TRBJ1-1; v_call: TRBV18; d_call: TRBD1
cdr3_aa: CASSQGQDGYTF; cdr3_nt: TGTGCCAGCAGCCAAGGGCAGGATGGCTACACCTTC; clone_size: NA; j_call: TRBJ1-2; v_call: TRBV16; d_call: NA
cdr3_aa: CASSSTGAGELFF; cdr3_nt: TGCGCCAGCAGCTCGACGGGGGCCGGGGAGCTGTTTTTT; clone_size: once; j_call: TRBJ2-2; v_call: TRBV5-1; d_call: NA
cdr3_aa: CASSLPDGGETQYF; cdr3_nt: TGTGCCAGCAGTTTACCGGACGGAGGGGAGACCCAGTACTTC; clone_size: NA; j_call: TRBJ2-5; v_call: TRBV6-2/TRBV6-3; d_call: NA
cdr3_aa: CASSSPSAGGADGYTF; cdr3_nt: TGTGCCAGCAGTTCCCCCTCCGCAGGGGGCGCGGACGGCTACACCTTC; clone_size: NA; j_call: TRBJ1-2; v_call: TRBV28; d_call: TRBD1
cdr3_aa: CASSQEGLPDPEAFF; cdr3_nt: TGCGCCAGCAGCCAAGAGGGGCTGCCCGACCCTGAAGCTTTCTTT; clone_size: NA; j_call: TRBJ1-1; v_call: TRBV4-1; d_call: NA
cdr3_aa: CASSLTFMGQGTGELFF; cdr3_nt: TGTGCCAGCAGCTTAACGTTTATGGGACAGGGGACCGGGGAGCTGTTTTTT; clone_size: NA; j_call: TRBJ2-2; v_call: TRBV7-3; d_call: TRBD1
cdr3_aa: CASSTTGGETQYF; cdr3_nt: TGTGCCAGCAGTACAACAGGGGGAGAGACCCAGTACTTC; clone_size: NA; j_call: TRBJ2-5; v_call: TRBV6-4; d_call: TRBD1
cdr3_aa: CASSPFGTSGSTDTQYF; cdr3_nt: TGTGCCAGCTCACCATTCGGTACTAGCGGGAGTACAGATACGCAGTATTTT; clone_size: NA; j_call: TRBJ2-3; v_call: TRBV18; d_call: TRBD2
cdr3_aa: CASSSGGQYNEQFF; cdr3_nt: TGTGCCAGCAGTTCGGGGGGCCAATACAATGAGCAGTTCTTC; clone_size: NA; j_call: TRBJ2-1; v_call: TRBV28; d_call: NA
cdr3_aa: CASSLRPMSKPQHF; cdr3_nt: TGTGCCAGCAGCCTGAGGCCCATGTCGAAGCCCCAGCATTTT; clone_size: NA; j_call: TRBJ1-5; v_call: TRBV28; d_call: NA
cdr3_aa: CASSLLLAGGADTQYF; cdr3_nt: TGCGCCAGCAGCTTGCTACTAGCGGGAGGTGCAGATACGCAGTATTTT; clone_size: NA; j_call: TRBJ2-3; v_call: TRBV5-1; d_call: TRBD2
cdr3_aa: CASSGDSFSYNSPLHF; cdr3_nt: TGTGCCAGCAGCGGGGACAGCTTCTCCTATAATTCACCCCTCCACTTT; clone_size: NA; j_call: TRBJ1-6; v_call: TRBV7-9; d_call: TRBD1
cdr3_aa: CASSLALMETQYF; cdr3_nt: TGTGCCAGCAGCCTAGCGCTCATGGAGACCCAGTACTTC; clone_size: NA; j_call: TRBJ2-5; v_call: TRBV27; d_call: NA
cdr3_aa: CASSLRGMNTGELFF; cdr3_nt: TGTGCCAGCAGCTTGCGGGGTATGAACACCGGGGAGCTGTTTTTT; clone_size: NA; j_call: TRBJ2-2; v_call: TRBV5-6; d_call: NA
cdr3_aa: CASSSEGERQPQHF; cdr3_nt: TGTGCCAGCAGTTCCGAGGGGGAGCGTCAGCCCCAGCATTTT; clone_size: NA; j_call: TRBJ1-5; v_call: TRBV6-5; d_call: NA
cdr3_aa: CASSSRAQQFF; cdr3_nt: TGTGCCAGCAGTTCCAGGGCCCAGCAGTTCTTC; clone_size: NA; j_call: TRBJ2-1; v_call: TRBV6-6; d_call: NA
cdr3_aa: CASRGAGVQHF; cdr3_nt: TGTGCCAGTAGGGGGGCCGGGGTACAGCATTTT; clone_size: NA; j_call: TRBJ1-5; v_call: TRBV19; d_call: NA
cdr3_aa: CASSLAGGLAGELFF; cdr3_nt: TGTGCCAGCAGTTTAGCGGGGGGGCTGGCAGGGGAGCTGTTTTTT; clone_size: NA; j_call: TRBJ2-2; v_call: TRBV9; d_call: TRBD2
cdr3_aa: CASSLRGLAGAREQFF; cdr3_nt: TGTGCCAGCAGCTTGCGGGGACTAGCGGGAGCTCGGGAGCAGTTCTTC; clone_size: NA; j_call: TRBJ2-1; v_call: TRBV5-4; d_call: TRBD2
cdr3_aa: CASSWTPENTDTQYF; cdr3_nt: TGTGCCAGCAGCTGGACTCCAGAGAACACAGATACGCAGTATTTT; clone_size: NA; j_call: TRBJ2-3; v_call: TRBV9; d_call: NA
cdr3_aa: CASSPPRLILSLGGNTEAFF; cdr3_nt: TGTGCCAGCTCACCCCCGAGACTTATCCTCTCTTTAGGGGGAAACACTGAAGCTTTCTTT; clone_size: NA; j_call: TRBJ1-1; v_call: TRBV18; d_call: NA
cdr3_aa: CASSLASAYNEQFF; cdr3_nt: TGTGCCAGCAGTTTGGCTAGTGCCTACAATGAGCAGTTCTTC; clone_size: NA; j_call: TRBJ2-1; v_call: TRBV6-5; d_call: NA